These 5 T cell receptor beta chains originate from one sample sequenced in a study of T cells in Graves' hyperthyroidism and ophthalmopathy. Using RNA transcripts as the source, TCR beta CDR3 regions were amplified. A set of HTBI primers served as the primers for a first-round RT-PCR of the TCR CDR3. Via MiXCR, TCRdb re-called the multiplex PCR reads, giving one row per CDR3 protein. The data hold more than 40,000 distinct CDR3 sequences, with around half observed a single time. The material sequenced was peripheral blood or thyroid tissue (not recorded which). The source of these receptors is a woman aged 45-65 years with Graves' hyperthyroidism.

The chain carries TRBV7-9 and TRBJ2-5, with 8 bases aligning to TRBD2. The V and J ends lost 5 bases and 1 base, in that order; junction bases with no gene match: 6. From germline, CDR1 is SEHNR and CDR2 FQNEAQ (reference sequence). This CDR3 has 15 amino acids. The CDR3 reads CASSVTSDPQETQYF. The CDR3 nucleotides are TGTGCCAGCAGCGTGACTAGCGACCCCCAAGAGACCCAGTACTTC.

The genes are TRBV9 and TRBJ2-5; D is perhaps TRBD1 or TRBD2 (5 bases each). This CDR3 contains 18 residues. V lost 4 bases and J lost 0, with 22 bases in between. CDR1 is SGDLS and CDR2 is YYNGEE in the germline V gene. The CDR3 region is CASSPGRRNKRYQETQYF. CDR3 in DNA: TGTGCCAGCAGCCCGGGACGGAGAAACAAACGGTACCAAGAGACCCAGTACTTC.

Concerning this clonotype: An end of the junction does not agree with germline; a read error may underlie this. The gene calls are TRBV7-3 and TRBJ1-5; 10 bases are shared with TRBD1. Germline V CDR1 and CDR2: SGHTA, FQGTGA. This CDR3 comprises 15 residues. CDR3 sequence reads: CASSQDRGPNQPQHF. CDR3 sequence (DNA): TGCGCCAGCAGCCAAGACAGGGGGCCGAATCAGCCCCAGCATTTT.

This rearrangement joins TRBV7-6 to TRBJ2-2; a weak D match, TRBD2 (6 bases). The CDR3 totals 15 residues. Germline V gene data show CDR1 as SGHVS and CDR2 as FNYEAQ. Trimming removed 5 bases at V and 0 bases at J, with 10 bases between. Written as DNA, the CDR3 is TGTGCCAGCAGCGCAGGGACTTCGAACACCGGGGAGCTGTTTTTT. It yields the protein CASSAGTSNTGELFF.

This clonotype was seen once. The junction shows a germline mismatch at one end, possibly a read error. This chain uses TRBV7-9 with TRBJ1-2; TRBD1 matches at 9 bases. CDR1 and CDR2 from the germline V gene are SEHNR and FQNEAQ (reference sequence). This CDR3 is built from 14 residues. This CDR3 is CASSRRDRVGGYTF. DNA of the CDR3: TGCGCCAGCAGCCGCCGGGACAGGGTAGGAGGCTACACCTTC. Filled out from reference TRBV7-9 and TRBJ1-2, the complete variable domain reads DTGVSQNPRHKITKRGQNVTFRCDPISEHNRLYWYRQTLGQGPEFLTYFQNEAQLEKSRLLSDRFSAERPKGSFSTLEIQRTEQGDSAMYLCASSRRDRVGGYTFGSGTRLTVV.